The rows below give T cell receptor beta chains drawn from one sample of a study of CXCR3-negative and CXCR3-positive naive CD8 T cells. From its re-call of the 5' RACE reads, TCRdb lists each CDR3 protein once, without DNA. The sample has more than 45,000 distinct CDR3 sequences. The sample comprised naive CXCR3- CD8+ T cells from blood. These receptors were taken from a human donor in good health. Some clones in this sample may be carry-over from other donors' samples. Both conserved end residues are part of each CDR3. Fields, in order: J gene, V gene, CDR3 protein.

J gene: TRBJ2-1
V gene: TRBV7-2
CDR3 protein: CASSLGLPPNEQFF

J gene: TRBJ1-3
V gene: TRBV21-1
CDR3 protein: CASSKGDVSGGLNTIYF

J gene: TRBJ2-3
V gene: TRBV12-3/TRBV12-4
CDR3 protein: CASSFLWGGELTDTQYF

J gene: TRBJ2-2
V gene: TRBV28
CDR3 protein: CASSLAPAGTTGELFF

J gene: TRBJ1-1
V gene: TRBV4-3
CDR3 protein: CASSPIGQGANTEAFF

J gene: TRBJ2-5
V gene: TRBV5-6
CDR3 protein: CASKAPFNQETQYF

J gene: TRBJ2-5
V gene: TRBV14
CDR3 protein: CASSQVKRGGETQYF

J gene: TRBJ2-1
V gene: TRBV7-9
CDR3 protein: CASSLANTYYNEQFF

J gene: TRBJ1-1
V gene: TRBV4-2
CDR3 protein: CASSTRSHGNTEAFF

J gene: TRBJ2-7
V gene: TRBV13
CDR3 protein: CASSLGLGGGYEQYF

J gene: TRBJ2-2
V gene: TRBV29-1
CDR3 protein: CSVATGTGELFF

J gene: TRBJ2-1
V gene: TRBV7-3
CDR3 protein: CASSSGLSGYNEQFF

J gene: TRBJ2-4
V gene: TRBV29-1
CDR3 protein: CSVDGRRGGKNIQYF

J gene: TRBJ2-2
V gene: TRBV5-1
CDR3 protein: CASSLWTDMNTGELFF

J gene: TRBJ2-1
V gene: TRBV28
CDR3 protein: CASSITSVEQFF

J gene: TRBJ2-7
V gene: TRBV12-3/TRBV12-4
CDR3 protein: CASSPVLLAGEGYEQYF

J gene: TRBJ1-2
V gene: TRBV28
CDR3 protein: CASSTKTGYYGYTF

J gene: TRBJ2-7
V gene: TRBV12-1
CDR3 protein: CASRTQGVGNEQYF

J gene: TRBJ2-7
V gene: TRBV4-1
CDR3 protein: CASSLDPGGTSSYEQYF

J gene: TRBJ1-4
V gene: TRBV15
CDR3 protein: CATSRPSNHEKLFF

J gene: TRBJ2-7
V gene: TRBV5-1
CDR3 protein: CASSLEGIGYEQYF

J gene: TRBJ2-7
V gene: TRBV11-2
CDR3 protein: CASSFGGAIYEQYF

J gene: TRBJ2-1
V gene: TRBV7-2
CDR3 protein: CASSLLGGGANYNEKFF

J gene: TRBJ2-7
V gene: TRBV21-1
CDR3 protein: CASSKELQGATYLPTYEQYF

J gene: TRBJ2-7
V gene: TRBV7-3
CDR3 protein: CASSLDRFYEQYF

J gene: TRBJ1-3
V gene: TRBV6-6
CDR3 protein: CASELPTRLGNTIYF

J gene: TRBJ2-1
V gene: TRBV29-1
CDR3 protein: CSVDLTGASYNEKFF

J gene: TRBJ2-1
V gene: TRBV12-3/TRBV12-4
CDR3 protein: CASSSEPSGYNEQFF

J gene: TRBJ1-2
V gene: TRBV27
CDR3 protein: CASSLSGYGNTF

J gene: TRBJ1-1
V gene: TRBV7-9
CDR3 protein: CASSFGDTEAFF

J gene: TRBJ2-3
V gene: TRBV20-1
CDR3 protein: CSARDRPRGTEQYF

J gene: TRBJ2-5
V gene: TRBV28
CDR3 protein: CASSFPGPTGGETQYF

J gene: TRBJ2-1
V gene: TRBV7-3
CDR3 protein: CASSLTGGGNYNEQFF

J gene: TRBJ2-1
V gene: TRBV7-9
CDR3 protein: CASCRGGKIDEQFF

J gene: TRBJ2-1
V gene: TRBV5-1
CDR3 protein: CASNRGYNNEQFF

J gene: TRBJ2-7
V gene: TRBV28
CDR3 protein: CASSFGTGFEQYF

J gene: TRBJ2-5
V gene: TRBV25-1
CDR3 protein: CASSGQFRETQYF

J gene: TRBJ2-2
V gene: TRBV7-9
CDR3 protein: CASSLPSRSNTGELFF